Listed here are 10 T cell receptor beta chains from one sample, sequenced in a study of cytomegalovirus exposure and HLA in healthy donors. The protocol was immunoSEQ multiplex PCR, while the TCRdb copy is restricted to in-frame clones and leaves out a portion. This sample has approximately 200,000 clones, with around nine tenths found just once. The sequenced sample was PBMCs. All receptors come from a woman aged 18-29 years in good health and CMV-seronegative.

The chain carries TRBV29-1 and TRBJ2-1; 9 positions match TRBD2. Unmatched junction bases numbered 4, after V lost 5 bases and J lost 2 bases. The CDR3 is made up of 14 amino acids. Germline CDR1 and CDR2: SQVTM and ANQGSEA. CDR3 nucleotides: TGCAGCGTTCTCGCGGGAGGGACCTACAATGAGCAGTTCTTC. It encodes CSVLAGGTYNEQFF.

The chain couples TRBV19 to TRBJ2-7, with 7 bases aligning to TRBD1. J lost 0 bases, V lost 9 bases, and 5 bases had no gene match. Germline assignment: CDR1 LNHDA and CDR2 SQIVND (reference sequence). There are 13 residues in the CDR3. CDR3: CASATGSSYEQYF. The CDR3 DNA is TGTGCCAGCGCGACAGGGAGCTCCTACGAGCAGTACTTC.

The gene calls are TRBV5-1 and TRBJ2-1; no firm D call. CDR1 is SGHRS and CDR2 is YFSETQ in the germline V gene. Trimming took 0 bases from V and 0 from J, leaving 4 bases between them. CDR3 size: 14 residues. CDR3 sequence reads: CASSLGYSYNEQFF. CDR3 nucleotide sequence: TGCGCCAGCAGCTTGGGCTACTCCTACAATGAGCAGTTCTTC.

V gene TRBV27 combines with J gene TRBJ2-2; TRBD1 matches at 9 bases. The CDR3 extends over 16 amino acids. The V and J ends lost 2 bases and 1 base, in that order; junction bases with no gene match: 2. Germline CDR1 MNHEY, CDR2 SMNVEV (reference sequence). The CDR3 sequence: CASSLAGQGNTGELFF. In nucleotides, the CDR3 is TGTGCCAGCAGTTTAGCGGGACAGGGGAACACCGGGGAGCTGTTTTTT.

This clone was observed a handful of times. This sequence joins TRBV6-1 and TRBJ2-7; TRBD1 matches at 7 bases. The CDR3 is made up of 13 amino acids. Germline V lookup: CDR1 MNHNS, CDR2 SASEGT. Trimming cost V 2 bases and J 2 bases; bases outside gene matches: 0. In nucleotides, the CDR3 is TGTGCCAGCAGTGAAAGGGGGCCCTACGAGCAGTACTTC. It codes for CASSERGPYEQYF.

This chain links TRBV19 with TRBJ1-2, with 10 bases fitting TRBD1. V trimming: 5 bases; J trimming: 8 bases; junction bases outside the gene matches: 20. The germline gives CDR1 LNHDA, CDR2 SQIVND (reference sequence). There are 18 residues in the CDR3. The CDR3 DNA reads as TGTGCCAGTAGTCCCTCTAGGGACAGGGGCCTTTTATTGTACGGCTACACCTTC. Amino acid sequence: CASSPSRDRGLLLYGYTF. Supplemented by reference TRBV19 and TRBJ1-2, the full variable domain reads DGGITQSPKYLFRKEGQNVTLSCEQNLNHDAMYWYRQDPGQGLRLIYYSQIVNDFQKGDIAEGYSVSREKKESFPLTVTSAQKNPTAFYLCASSPSRDRGLLLYGYTFGSGTRLTVV.

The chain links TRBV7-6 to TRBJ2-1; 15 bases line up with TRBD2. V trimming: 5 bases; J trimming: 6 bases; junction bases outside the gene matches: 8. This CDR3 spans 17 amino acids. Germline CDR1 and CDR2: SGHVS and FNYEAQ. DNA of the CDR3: TGTGCCAGCAGCCCCTGGACTAGCGGGAGGGGAGGCAATGAGCAGTTCTTC. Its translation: CASSPWTSGRGGNEQFF. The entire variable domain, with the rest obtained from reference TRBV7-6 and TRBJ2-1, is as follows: GAGVSQSPRYKVTKRGQDVALRCDPISGHVSLYWYRQALGQGPEFLTYFNYEAQQDKSGLPNDRFSAERPEGSISTLTIQRTEQRDSAMYRCASSPWTSGRGGNEQFFGPGTRLTVL.

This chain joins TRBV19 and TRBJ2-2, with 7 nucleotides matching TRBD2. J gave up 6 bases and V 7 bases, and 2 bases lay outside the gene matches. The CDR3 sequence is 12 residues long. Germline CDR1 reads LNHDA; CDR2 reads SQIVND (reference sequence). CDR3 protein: CASTRGAGELFF. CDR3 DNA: TGTGCCAGTACCCGGGGGGCCGGGGAGCTGTTTTTT.

CDR3 protein: CSVQIGGGLGEQFF. In nucleotides, the CDR3 is TGCAGCGTCCAAATAGGCGGGGGGCTCGGTGAGCAGTTCTTC. V and J are TRBV29-1 and TRBJ2-1, with TRBD2 identical over 8 bases. V lost 6 bases to trimming and J lost 9 bases; unmatched junction nucleotides: 13. CDR3 length: 14 residues. Per the germline V gene, CDR1 is SQVTM and CDR2 is ANQGSEA.

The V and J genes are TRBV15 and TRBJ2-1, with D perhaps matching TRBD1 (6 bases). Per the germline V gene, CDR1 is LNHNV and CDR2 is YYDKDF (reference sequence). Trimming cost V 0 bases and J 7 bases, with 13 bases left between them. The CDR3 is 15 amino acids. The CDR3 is CATSRDRTAGNEQFF. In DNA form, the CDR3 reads TGTGCCACCAGCAGAGATAGGACAGCTGGGAATGAGCAGTTCTTC.